One and the same sample provided the 29 T cell receptor beta chains below, sequenced in a study of T cell repertoires in cytomegalovirus infection. Each CDR3 protein is one row after TCRdb ran MiXCR on the reads. The sample has around 240,000 distinct CDR3 sequences, about 20% seen once; the top ten hold roughly 20%. Sequenced input: CD8+ T cells from PBMCs. The receptors originated from a human donor in good health (CMV status not recorded). Some clones in this sample may be carry-over from other donors' samples.

This clonotype was picked up many times. The chain is built from TRBV7-2 and TRBJ2-1, with 13 bases matching TRBD2. Looked up from germline, CDR1 is SGHTA and CDR2 is FQGNSA. This CDR3 is 16 amino acids long. The trim removed 7 bases at V and 8 bases at J, leaving 11 bases unmatched. The chain's CDR3 is CASKGLAGVAFDEQFF. As DNA, the CDR3 is TGTGCCAGCAAAGGACTAGCGGGGGTAGCCTTCGATGAGCAGTTCTTC. Complete variable domain (other parts from reference TRBV7-2 and TRBJ2-1): GAGVSQSPSNKVTEKGKDVELRCDPISGHTALYWYRQSLGQGLEFLIYFQGNSAPDKSGLPSDRFSAERTGGSVSTLTIQRTQQEDSAVYLCASKGLAGVAFDEQFFGPGTRLTVL.

V gene TRBV12-3 or TRBV12-4 combines with J gene TRBJ2-3, with a tentative D call TRBD2 (6 bases). CDR3 size: 15 residues. Trimming removed 3 bases from V and 2 bases from J, with 12 bases in between. The CDR3 reads CASSFLRGFTDTQYF. The CDR3 DNA reads as TGTGCCAGCAGTTTTTTGCGGGGCTTCACAGATACGCAGTATTTT.

The chain recombines TRBV13 with TRBJ2-5, with a possible D match to TRBD1 (6 bases). Germline CDR1 PRHDT, CDR2 FYEKMQ (reference sequence). This CDR3 has 14 residues. V was clipped by 5 bases and J by 1 base, with 11 bases between them. CDR3 sequence reads: CASSTTGSQETQYF. The CDR3 coding sequence is TGTGCCAGCAGCACCACAGGGAGCCAAGAGACCCAGTACTTC.

In this sample, this clonotype turned up once. CDR3 in amino acids: CATSDGQGVDEQFF. The CDR3, as DNA: TGTGCCACCAGTGACGGACAGGGGGTGGATGAGCAGTTCTTC. The chain couples TRBV24-1 to TRBJ2-1; 10 bases are a match to TRBD1. Trimming removed 4 bases from V and 8 bases from J; junction bases left unmatched: 4. CDR1 and CDR2 from the germline V gene are KGHDR and SFDVKD. This CDR3 has 14 residues.

This clonotype was observed at least ten times. This chain links TRBV28 with TRBJ1-6; D is possibly TRBD1 (5 bases). The germline V gene encodes CDR1 MDHEN and CDR2 SYDVKM. The CDR3 covers 15 residues. The germline V and J ends were trimmed by 3 bases and 8 bases, with 14 bases remaining between them. CDR3 in amino acids: CASSLWGQRDSPLHF. The CDR3 region has the DNA TGTGCCAGCAGTTTGTGGGGCCAGCGAGATTCACCCCTCCACTTT.

The rearrangement links TRBV27 to TRBJ2-7; 9 bases are a match to TRBD1. The CDR3 has 15 residues. From germline, CDR1 is MNHEY and CDR2 SMNVEV (reference sequence). V shed 4 bases and J 4 bases; nucleotides not matched to a gene: 8. Here the CDR3 reads CASSSYLGTGYEQYF. The CDR3 coding sequence is TGTGCCAGCAGTTCATATCTAGGGACAGGGTACGAGCAGTACTTC.

This clonotype is a singleton in its sample. The chain carries TRBV7-2 and TRBJ1-4; D uncertain. The germline gives CDR1 SGHTA, CDR2 FQGNSA. V was trimmed by 5 bases and J by 4 bases, leaving 14 bases between them. The CDR3 runs to 15 residues. The CDR3 protein is CASSPIDGLNEKLFF. The CDR3, as DNA: TGTGCCAGCAGCCCCATTGATGGCCTTAATGAAAAACTGTTTTTT.

This clonotype has just a few counts. This chain connects TRBV6-6 to TRBJ2-2, with D hard to call. Looked up from germline, CDR1 is MNHNY and CDR2 is SVGAGI (reference sequence). V was pared by 0 bases and J by 6 bases, with 5 bases between. The CDR3 runs 13 residues. CDR3 protein: CASSYSTSGELFF. CDR3 bases: TGTGCCAGCAGTTACTCGACCTCCGGGGAGCTGTTTTTT.

Many counts were recorded for this clonotype. The genes are TRBV4-1 and TRBJ2-7, with a weak D call TRBD2 (6 bases). The germline V and J ends were trimmed by 6 bases and 3 bases, with 15 bases remaining between them. Germline V lookup: CDR1 MGHRA, CDR2 YSYEKL. The CDR3 is made up of 14 amino acids. The CDR3 protein is CASSLGRGDYEQYF. Here the CDR3 DNA reads TGCGCCAGCAGTCTTGGTCGCGGGGACTACGAGCAGTACTTC.

This clonotype has a handful of counts. The V call is TRBV14, the J call TRBJ2-3; TRBD2 agrees at 9 bases. This CDR3 contains 18 residues. CDR1 is SGHDN, CDR2 FVKESK, per germline. With V trimmed by 2 bases and J by 2 bases, 11 bases remained unmatched. CDR3: CASSQKRSLAGHTDTQYF. In nucleotides, the CDR3 is TGTGCCAGCAGCCAAAAAAGATCTCTAGCGGGGCACACAGATACGCAGTATTTT. The entire variable domain, with the rest obtained from reference TRBV14 and TRBJ2-3, is as follows: EAGVTQFPSHSVIEKGQTVTLRCDPISGHDNLYWYRRVMGKEIKFLLHFVKESKQDESGMPNNRFLAERTGGTYSTLKVQPAELEDSGVYFCASSQKRSLAGHTDTQYFGPGTRLTVL.

This clonotype has ten or more counts. The genes are TRBV7-3 and TRBJ2-2; TRBD2 is a possible D gene (6 bases). The V and J ends lost 10 bases and 6 bases respectively, with 15 bases between them. The CDR3 is 13 residues long. The V gene's germline CDR1 is SGHTA and CDR2 FQGTGA. Written as DNA, the CDR3 is TGTGCCACCGGTCTGGGACTCCCCGGGGAGCTGTTTTTT. It translates to CATGLGLPGELFF.

This chain joins TRBV28 and TRBJ1-5, with D uncertain. This CDR3 contains 14 residues. Trimming removed 5 bases at V and 6 bases at J, with 14 bases between. Germline loops: CDR1 MDHEN, CDR2 SYDVKM. The chain's CDR3 is CASSLDREVQPQHF. The CDR3 nucleotides are TGTGCCAGCAGTCTGGATAGGGAGGTTCAGCCCCAGCATTTT.

This clonotype was detected only a few times. The CDR3 is CASSNRGAQETQYF. CDR3 nucleotide sequence: TGTGCCAGCAGTAACAGGGGGGCCCAAGAGACCCAGTACTTC. The chain employs TRBV12-3 or TRBV12-4 and TRBJ2-5; TRBD1 matches at 8 bases. The J segment lost 1 base and the V segment lost 5 bases, leaving 3 bases of the junction unmatched. This CDR3 comprises 14 residues.

This clonotype has at least ten counts. This chain connects TRBV7-8 to TRBJ2-3, with D perhaps being TRBD1 or TRBD2 (6 bases each). The germline V gene has CDR1 SGHVS and CDR2 FQNEAQ. The CDR3 runs to 17 residues. V was cut by 4 bases and J by 0 bases, with 17 bases left in between. The CDR3 spells CASSSSYGGPSTDTQYF. DNA of the CDR3: TGTGCCAGCAGCTCCTCTTACGGGGGCCCTAGCACAGATACGCAGTATTTT.

This sequence joins TRBV25-1 and TRBJ2-1, with unresolved D. Looked up from germline, CDR1 is MGHDK and CDR2 is SYGVNS. The V gene lost 4 bases and the J gene lost 15 bases, with 10 bases spanning the gap. This CDR3 has 10 residues. CDR3: CASSAHRWFF. Written as DNA, the CDR3 is TGTGCCAGCAGTGCGCACCGGTGGTTCTTC.

The V call is TRBV11-2, the J call TRBJ1-6, with D uncertain. From germline, CDR1 is SGHAT and CDR2 FQNNGV. The CDR3 length is 13 residues. V dropped 5 bases and J dropped 7 bases, with 9 bases sitting between them. CDR3 region: CASSPLLNSPLHF. CDR3 in DNA: TGTGCCAGCAGCCCTCTTCTAAATTCACCCCTCCACTTT.

The table lists this clonotype with a few counts. The chain joins TRBV24-1 to TRBJ2-3; D remains ambiguous. Germline V lookup: CDR1 KGHDR, CDR2 SFDVKD. V lost 4 bases and J lost 3, with 4 bases in between. CDR3 length: 12 residues. Here the CDR3 reads CATSDGTDTQYF. The CDR3, as DNA: TGTGCCACCAGTGACGGAACAGATACGCAGTATTTT.

This clonotype was counted ten times or more. This chain connects TRBV28 to TRBJ2-3, with 7 nucleotides matching TRBD2. Germline-derived CDR1 and CDR2 are MDHEN and SYDVKM. The ends lost 5 bases at V and 0 bases at J; junction bases unmatched: 14. CDR3 length: 18 amino acids. The chain's CDR3 is CASSPRLGGGPSTDTQYF. CDR3 DNA sequence: TGTGCCAGCAGTCCCCGACTTGGCGGGGGTCCTAGCACAGATACGCAGTATTTT. Variable domain in full (rest from reference TRBV28 and TRBJ2-3): DVKVTQSSRYLVKRTGEKVFLECVQDMDHENMFWYRQDPGLGLRLIYFSYDVKMKEKGDIPEGYSVSREKKERFSLILESASTNQTSMYLCASSPRLGGGPSTDTQYFGPGTRLTVL.

This clonotype was observed a handful of times. This chain links TRBV12-5 with TRBJ2-7; D uncertain. Germline V gene data show CDR1 as LGHNT and CDR2 as FRNRAP. Trimming shortened V by 7 bases and J by 1 base, and 5 bases separated the two germline ends. The CDR3 is made up of 11 amino acids. CDR3 nucleotide sequence: TGTGCTAGTGAACAGTCCTACGAGCAGTACTTC. Encoded protein: CASEQSYEQYF.

The gene calls are TRBV24-1 and TRBJ2-2; 7 bases align to TRBD1. The CDR3 has 15 amino acids. The V gene end was trimmed by 4 bases and the J gene end by 5 bases; junction bases not matched to a gene: 6. From germline, CDR1 is KGHDR and CDR2 SFDVKD. CDR3 amino acids: CATSETGLETGELFF. The CDR3 region has the DNA TGTGCCACCAGTGAGACAGGGTTGGAGACCGGGGAGCTGTTTTTT.

The chain has TRBV11-2 and TRBJ1-1, with unresolved D. The CDR3 consists of 12 residues. With 5 bases removed from V and 3 bases from J, the gap between germline ends came to 7 bases. Germline CDR1 reads SGHAT; CDR2 reads FQNNGV. The CDR3: CASSPRDTEAFF. CDR3 bases: TGTGCCAGCAGCCCCCGGGACACTGAAGCTTTCTTT.

This clonotype was observed a handful of times. The genes are TRBV7-9 and TRBJ2-7; unclear D gene. Looked up from germline, CDR1 is SEHNR and CDR2 is FQNEAQ (reference sequence). The CDR3 is made up of 12 amino acids. Trimming cost V 0 bases and J 10 bases, with 10 bases left between them. CDR3 amino acids: CASSLAPQAQYF. CDR3 DNA: TGTGCCAGCAGCTTAGCGCCCCAGGCACAGTACTTC.

This clonotype was observed a handful of times. V is TRBV11-1 and J is TRBJ2-3; the D is unclear. The germline gives CDR1 SGHAT, CDR2 FQDESV (reference sequence). V was clipped by 5 bases and J by 2 bases, with 8 bases between them. This CDR3 contains 13 residues. The CDR3 DNA reads TGTGCCAGCAGCCACTCGTTCACAGATACGCAGTATTTT. Its protein is CASSHSFTDTQYF.

This clonotype was picked up a small number of times. V gene TRBV7-9 combines with J gene TRBJ2-7; weak D call: TRBD1 (5 bases). Germline CDR1 and CDR2: SEHNR and FQNEAQ (reference sequence). This CDR3 comprises 15 residues. The V end was cut by 5 bases, the J end by 0 bases, with 14 bases between. The CDR3 protein is CASSPPATVSYEQYF. As DNA, the CDR3 is TGTGCCAGCAGCCCCCCCGCGACAGTCTCCTACGAGCAGTACTTC.

This chain links TRBV20-1 with TRBJ2-1, with 10 positions matching TRBD2. Looked up from germline, CDR1 is DFQATT and CDR2 is SNEGSKA (reference sequence). The CDR3 runs 15 residues. Here the CDR3 reads CSTKPASGGYNEQFF. The CDR3 DNA reads as TGCAGCACCAAGCCGGCTAGCGGGGGCTACAATGAGCAGTTCTTC.

J is TRBJ1-2 and V is TRBV10-3, with D possibly matching TRBD1 (5 bases). Trimming cost V 7 bases and J 10 bases, with 19 bases left between them. Germline V lookup: CDR1 ENHRY, CDR2 SYGVKD. CDR3 size: 13 residues. The CDR3, as DNA: TGTGCCATCAATGGACCGGACATGGGGTCCTACACCTTC. Protein product: CAINGPDMGSYTF.

This clonotype turned up a few times. The chain couples TRBV19 to TRBJ2-7; weak D call: TRBD1 (6 bases). The germline CDR1 and CDR2 sequences are LNHDA and SQIVND (reference sequence). Trimming left V 5 bases short and J 4 bases short, with 18 bases between. This CDR3 has 15 amino acids. The CDR3 DNA follows: TGTGCCAGTAGTGTCGCCCGGGACATAGCGTACGAGCAGTACTTC. Amino acids: CASSVARDIAYEQYF.

The genes are TRBV20-1 and TRBJ2-1; 10 bases match TRBD2. V lost 1 base, J lost 0 bases, and 6 bases stayed unmatched. Germline V gene lookup returns CDR1 DFQATT and CDR2 SNEGSKA (reference sequence). This CDR3 region has 17 residues. The CDR3 DNA follows: TGCAGTGCTAGAGCCTTTAGCGGGGGGAGCTCCTACAATGAGCAGTTCTTC. Translated: CSARAFSGGSSYNEQFF.

The gene calls are TRBV7-2 and TRBJ2-3, with 11 bases lining up with TRBD2. The CDR3 consists of 16 residues. Germline V gene lookup returns CDR1 SGHTA and CDR2 FQGNSA. V shed 5 bases and J 6 bases; nucleotides not matched to a gene: 10. The CDR3 spells CASSPSGGPNYDTQYF. CDR3 sequence (DNA): TGTGCCAGCAGCCCTAGCGGGGGGCCGAATTACGATACGCAGTATTTT.